The 16 T cell receptor beta chains below all came from one sample that was sequenced in a study of blood T cell repertoires in COVID-19 (dated by TCRdb to the early 2020s). Libraries came from the immunoSEQ multiplex PCR assay. In its TCRdb copy, this immuneACCESS table keeps in-frame sequences only and misses some clones. Where compared with another copy, unresolved V genes explain less than half of these, and the others have no known cause. This sample holds some 190,000 clones; 89% were observed only once. The top ten clonotypes cover roughly 2.4% of the sample. The source material was PBMCs or T cells enriched from blood (not recorded which). Receptors were obtained from a woman aged 40-49 years with acute COVID-19.

The V gene is TRBV7-2, the J gene TRBJ1-6, with no clear D. The CDR3 contains 15 residues. Trimming shortened V by 1 base and J by 10 bases, and 14 bases separated the two germline ends. The germline V gene has CDR1 SGHTA and CDR2 FQGNSA. The CDR3 bases are TGTGCCAGCAGCTTAGATCGGGGATTGCAGTCACCCCTCCACTTT. Protein product: CASSLDRGLQSPLHF.

This chain connects TRBV6-1 to TRBJ1-5, with a tentative D call TRBD1 (5 bases). There are 14 residues in the CDR3. The V gene lost 2 bases and the J gene lost 9 bases, with 14 bases spanning the gap. Germline CDR1 MNHNS, CDR2 SASEGT. CDR3 amino acids: CASSELGGRAPQHF. CDR3 in DNA: TGTGCCAGCAGTGAATTGGGGGGAAGGGCGCCCCAGCATTTT.

The chain has TRBV6-5 and TRBJ2-7; D not resolved. This CDR3 is 11 amino acids long. V lost 3 bases to trimming and J lost 3 bases, with 3 bases between them. Germline loops: CDR1 MNHEY, CDR2 SVGAGI. CDR3 sequence (DNA): TGTGCCAGCAGTTATAACTACGAGCAGTACTTC. Protein product: CASSYNYEQYF.

Concerning this clone: The sample holds other DNA sequences that translate to the same CDR3. The V call is TRBV20-1, the J call TRBJ2-5; no definite D call. Trimming left V 6 bases short and J 1 base short, with 6 bases between. Germline assignment: CDR1 DFQATT and CDR2 SNEGSKA (reference sequence). This CDR3 is 11 amino acids long. The CDR3 loop is CSARPQETQYF. CDR3 bases: TGCAGTGCCAGGCCCCAAGAGACCCAGTACTTC.

V and J are TRBV7-9 and TRBJ1-6; TRBD1 is a possible D gene (5 bases). Germline assignment: CDR1 SEHNR and CDR2 FQNEAQ (reference sequence). Deletions cut 2 bases from V and 11 bases from J, with 13 bases between. The CDR3 has 14 residues. The CDR3 region is CASSLIQGGAPLHF. The CDR3 bases are TGTGCCAGCAGCTTAATTCAGGGTGGAGCACCCCTCCACTTT.

The chain couples TRBV4-1 to TRBJ1-2; D unresolved. Germline V gene sequence: CDR1 MGHRA, CDR2 YSYEKL. Trimming removed 0 bases from V and 4 bases from J, with 12 bases in between. There are 15 residues in the CDR3. The CDR3 protein is CASSQDGTVFYGYTF. In nucleotides, the CDR3 is TGCGCCAGCAGCCAAGATGGCACAGTGTTCTATGGCTACACCTTC.

This clone was found once. This chain joins TRBV6-2 or TRBV6-3 and TRBJ2-7; 7 bases are shared with TRBD1. The CDR3 runs to 18 residues. CDR1 is MNHEY, CDR2 SVGEGT, per germline. The J segment lost 4 bases and the V segment lost 2 bases, leaving 17 bases of the junction unmatched. CDR3 loop: CASSYPKFRGISPYEQYF. The CDR3 DNA sequence: TGTGCCAGCAGTTACCCTAAATTCAGGGGGATATCCCCTTACGAGCAGTACTTC.

This chain connects TRBV7-6 to TRBJ2-3, with TRBD1 identical over 7 bases. CDR3 length equals 17 residues. Germline loops: CDR1 SGHVS, CDR2 FNYEAQ. Trimming at V came to 3 bases and at J to 3 bases, leaving 12 bases not matched to a gene. CDR3 amino acids: CASSFVAGQVITDTQYF. The CDR3 bases are TGTGCCAGCAGCTTCGTGGCAGGACAGGTTATAACAGATACGCAGTATTTT.

The rearrangement joins TRBV2 to TRBJ2-5; 7 bases agree with TRBD2. This CDR3 has 14 residues. Germline V gene sequence: CDR1 SNHLY, CDR2 FYNNEI. The junction had 10 bases not matched to a gene; V was cut back by 8 bases and J by 4 bases. The CDR3 DNA reads as TGTGCCAGCCGCCTCCCGGGGAGGGGAGAGACCCAGTACTTC. It specifies CASRLPGRGETQYF.

This sequence joins TRBV28 and TRBJ2-7; 7 bases line up with TRBD2. The CDR3 extends over 13 amino acids. CDR1 MDHEN and CDR2 SYDVKM come from the germline V gene. The junction had 3 bases not matched to a gene; V was cut back by 3 bases and J by 4 bases. The CDR3 reads CASSFREEYEQYF. The DNA for the CDR3 is TGTGCCAGCAGTTTCCGGGAGGAATACGAGCAGTACTTC.

This chain connects TRBV5-3 to TRBJ2-1; D uncertain. TRBV5-3 is filed as an ORF, its function uncertain. V was shortened by 2 bases and J by 4 bases, with 13 bases between the two germline ends. The length of the CDR3 is 15 residues. In DNA, the CDR3 is TGTGCCAGAAGCTTAAAAAACCGCAGTTACAATGAGCAGTTCTTC. This codes for CARSLKNRSYNEQFF.

This chain links TRBV7-9 with TRBJ2-3, with D unclear. Germline CDR1 and CDR2: SEHNR and FQNEAQ (reference sequence). V was clipped by 4 bases and J by 4 bases, with 6 bases between them. There are 12 residues in the CDR3. CDR3 residues: CASSYRADTQYF. Written as DNA, the CDR3 is TGTGCCAGCAGCTATCGCGCAGATACGCAGTATTTT.

The chain employs TRBV6-5 and TRBJ1-4; the D is unclear. V lost 2 bases to trimming and J lost 7 bases, with 8 bases between them. The CDR3 length is 13 residues. Germline V gene lookup returns CDR1 MNHEY and CDR2 SVGAGI. In DNA, the CDR3 is TGTGCCAGCAGTTACACTACCCGTGAAAAACTGTTTTTT. Its translation: CASSYTTREKLFF.

The V and J genes are TRBV6-6 and TRBJ1-2, with D maybe TRBD1 (6 bases). CDR1 MNHNY and CDR2 SVGAGI come from the germline V gene (reference sequence). With 0 bases removed from V and 2 bases from J, the gap between germline ends came to 7 bases. The length of the CDR3 is 14 residues. CDR3 protein: CASSYSGQNYGYTF. The CDR3 DNA sequence: TGTGCCAGCAGTTACTCCGGACAGAACTATGGCTACACCTTC.

The chain combines TRBV3-1 (or the pseudogene TRBV3-2) with TRBJ2-3, with no clear D. Germline V CDR1 and CDR2: LGHDT, YNNKEL (reference sequence). The V end lost 8 bases, the J end lost 2 bases, and 11 bases lay between the germline ends. The CDR3 runs to 13 residues. The DNA for the CDR3 is TGTGCCAGCTCACAAAAGTACACAGATACGCAGTATTTT. Amino acids: CASSQKYTDTQYF.

The genes are TRBV12-5 and TRBJ1-2, with TRBD1 as a possible D gene (6 bases). CDR3 length equals 16 residues. Trimming pared 2 bases from V and 4 bases from J, leaving 17 bases between. Germline CDR1 is LGHNT and CDR2 is FRNRAP. CDR3 bases: TGTGCTAGTGGTTTGCCGCTAATGACAGGCTCCTATGGCTACACCTTC. Protein sequence: CASGLPLMTGSYGYTF. The variable domain in full, completed from reference TRBV12-5 and TRBJ1-2, reads DARVTQTPRHKVTEMGQEVTMRCQPILGHNTVFWYRQTMMQGLELLAYFRNRAPLDDSGMPKDRFSAEMPDATLATLKIQPSEPRDSAVYFCASGLPLMTGSYGYTFGSGTRLTVV.